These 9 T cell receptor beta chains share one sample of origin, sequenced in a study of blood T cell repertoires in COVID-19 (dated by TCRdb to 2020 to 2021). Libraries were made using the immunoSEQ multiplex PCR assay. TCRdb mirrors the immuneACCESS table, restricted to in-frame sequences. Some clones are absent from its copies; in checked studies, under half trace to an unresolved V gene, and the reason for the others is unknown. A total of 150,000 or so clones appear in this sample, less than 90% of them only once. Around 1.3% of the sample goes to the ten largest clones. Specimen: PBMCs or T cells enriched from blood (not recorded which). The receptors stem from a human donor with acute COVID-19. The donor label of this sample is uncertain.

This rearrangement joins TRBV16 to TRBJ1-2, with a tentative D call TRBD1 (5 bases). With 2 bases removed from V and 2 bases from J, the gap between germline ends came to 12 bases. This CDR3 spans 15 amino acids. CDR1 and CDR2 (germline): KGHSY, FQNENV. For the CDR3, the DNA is TGTGCCAGCAGCCAAACGTCGGAGGGGAACTATGGCTACACCTTC. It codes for CASSQTSEGNYGYTF.

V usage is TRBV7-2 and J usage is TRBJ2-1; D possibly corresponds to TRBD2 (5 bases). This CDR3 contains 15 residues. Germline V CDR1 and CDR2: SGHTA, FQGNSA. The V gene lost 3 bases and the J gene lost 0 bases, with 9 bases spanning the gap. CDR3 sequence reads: CASSFAGNSYNEQFF. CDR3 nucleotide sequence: TGTGCCAGCAGCTTCGCCGGGAACTCCTACAATGAGCAGTTCTTC.

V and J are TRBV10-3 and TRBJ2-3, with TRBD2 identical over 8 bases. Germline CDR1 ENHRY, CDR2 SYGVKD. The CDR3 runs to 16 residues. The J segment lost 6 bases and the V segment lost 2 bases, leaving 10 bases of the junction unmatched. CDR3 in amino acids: CAISERRGALEDTQYF. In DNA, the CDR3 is TGTGCCATCAGTGAGAGGCGGGGGGCCCTAGAGGATACGCAGTATTTT.

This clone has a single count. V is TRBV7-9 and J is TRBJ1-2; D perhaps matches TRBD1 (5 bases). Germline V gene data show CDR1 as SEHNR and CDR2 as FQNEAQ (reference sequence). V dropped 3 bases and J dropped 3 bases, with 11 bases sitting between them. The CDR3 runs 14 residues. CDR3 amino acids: CASSFDSPYYGYTF. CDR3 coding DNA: TGTGCCAGCAGCTTCGACAGCCCCTACTATGGCTACACCTTC.

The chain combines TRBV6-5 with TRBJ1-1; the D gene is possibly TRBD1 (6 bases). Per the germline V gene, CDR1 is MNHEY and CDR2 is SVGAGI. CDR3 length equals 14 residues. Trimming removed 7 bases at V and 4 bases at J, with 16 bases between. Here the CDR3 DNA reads TGTGCCAGCAAGAAAGGGGGGGAGGTCACTGAAGCTTTCTTT. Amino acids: CASKKGGEVTEAFF.

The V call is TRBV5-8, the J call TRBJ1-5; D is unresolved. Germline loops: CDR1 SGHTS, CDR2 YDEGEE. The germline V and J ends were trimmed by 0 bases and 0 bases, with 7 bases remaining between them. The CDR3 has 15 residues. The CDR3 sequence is CASSLGGYSNQPQHF. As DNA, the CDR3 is TGTGCCAGCAGCTTGGGAGGCTATAGCAATCAGCCCCAGCATTTT.

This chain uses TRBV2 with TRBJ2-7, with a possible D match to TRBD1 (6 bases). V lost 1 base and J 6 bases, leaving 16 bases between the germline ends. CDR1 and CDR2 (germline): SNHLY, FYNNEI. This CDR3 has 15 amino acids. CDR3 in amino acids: CASSEEPAGVGEQYF. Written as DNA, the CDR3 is TGTGCCAGCAGTGAAGAGCCGGCAGGGGTTGGCGAGCAGTACTTC.

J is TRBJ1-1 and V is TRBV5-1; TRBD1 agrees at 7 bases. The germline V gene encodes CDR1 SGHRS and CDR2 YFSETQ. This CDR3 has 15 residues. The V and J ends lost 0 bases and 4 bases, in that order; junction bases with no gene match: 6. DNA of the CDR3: TGCGCCAGCAGCTTGGCGGGGCAGGGGGGCACTGAAGCTTTCTTT. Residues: CASSLAGQGGTEAFF.

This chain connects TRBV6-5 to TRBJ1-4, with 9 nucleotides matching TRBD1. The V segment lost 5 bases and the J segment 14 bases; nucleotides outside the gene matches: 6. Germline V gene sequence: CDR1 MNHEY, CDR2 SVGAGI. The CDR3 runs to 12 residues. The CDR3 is CASSPDRGNLFF. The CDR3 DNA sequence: TGTGCCAGCAGTCCGGACAGGGGTAACCTGTTTTTT.